The 8 T cell receptor beta chains presented below share a single source sample, sequenced in a study of follicular helper T cells after annual influenza vaccination. The method was immunoSEQ multiplex PCR; TCRdb's version includes in-frame clones alone and lacks a portion of them. The profile shows about 9,300 clones, over 85% of them singletons. The time point here: 2015-2016 season, pre-vaccination. Sequencing used CXCR5+ CD38- circulating T follicular helper cells from blood, obtained on the day of influenza vaccination. Subset reported: circulating Tfh, non-naive CD4+CXCR5+PD-1+ (ICOS+CD38+ or ICOS-CD38-). The receptors shown here come from an adult who received the influenza vaccine.

This rearrangement joins TRBV5-5 to TRBJ2-7, with unresolved D. The CDR3 runs to 16 residues. The germline V gene has CDR1 SGHKS and CDR2 YYEKEE (reference sequence). The V end was cut by 1 base, the J end by 0 bases, with 14 bases between. For the CDR3, the DNA is TGTGCCAGCAGCTTGAGCCTGGGAACGACCTCCTACGAGCAGTACTTC. It codes for CASSLSLGTTSYEQYF.

The chain joins TRBV6-5 to TRBJ2-7; 7 nucleotides align to TRBD1. The CDR3 length is 13 residues. Germline CDR1 MNHEY, CDR2 SVGAGI. Trimming at V came to 7 bases and at J to 6 bases, leaving 9 bases not matched to a gene. Here the CDR3 reads CASTTGASSEQYF. CDR3 DNA: TGTGCCAGCACAACAGGGGCTTCCAGCGAGCAGTACTTC.

V and J are TRBV5-1 and TRBJ1-3; 10 bases match TRBD1. Germline CDR1 reads SGHRS; CDR2 reads YFSETQ. This CDR3 is 16 amino acids long. Trimming cost V 1 base and J 2 bases; bases outside gene matches: 3. CDR3 DNA: TGCGCCAGCAGCTTGTTAGGACAGGGGGCTGGAAACACCATATATTTT. It yields the protein CASSLLGQGAGNTIYF. Supplemented by reference TRBV5-1 and TRBJ1-3, the full variable domain reads KAGVTQTPRYLIKTRGQQVTLSCSPISGHRSVSWYQQTPGQGLQFLFEYFSETQRNKGNFPGRFSGRQFSNSRSEMNVSTLELGDSALYLCASSLLGQGAGNTIYFGEGSWLTVV.

V and J are TRBV20-1 and TRBJ1-2; D is uncertain. CDR1 DFQATT and CDR2 SNEGSKA come from the germline V gene (reference sequence). The V gene lost 5 bases and the J gene lost 13 bases, with 17 bases spanning the gap. The CDR3 contains 11 residues. CDR3 nucleotide sequence: TGCAGTGCTCTCGCGACGGAGATGGGCACCTTC. Translated: CSALATEMGTF.

The CDR3 loop is CASSRDTFGELFF. The CDR3 nucleotides are TGTGCCAGCAGCCGAGACACTTTCGGGGAGCTGTTTTTT. The V and J genes are TRBV11-3 and TRBJ2-2; no definite D call. Trimming cost V 5 bases and J 7 bases, with 11 bases left between them. This CDR3 spans 13 amino acids. Germline V lookup: CDR1 SGHNT, CDR2 YENEEA.

The V gene is TRBV10-3, the J gene TRBJ2-1; D gene uncertain. From germline, CDR1 is ENHRY and CDR2 SYGVKD. Trimming removed 4 bases from V and 7 bases from J, with 8 bases in between. There are 12 residues in the CDR3. CDR3 bases: TGTGCCATCAGTGTGTCGTGGAATGAGCAGTTCTTC. As protein: CAISVSWNEQFF.

The J gene is TRBJ1-5, the V gene TRBV7-2, with 10 bases identical to TRBD1. Germline V gene lookup returns CDR1 SGHTA and CDR2 FQGNSA. The CDR3 is 17 residues long. The V gene end was trimmed by 5 bases and the J gene end by 2 bases; junction bases not matched to a gene: 9. The CDR3 nucleotides are TGTGCCAGCAGCCACCCTTCCGGGACAGGGGGCAATCAGCCCCAGCATTTT. It translates to CASSHPSGTGGNQPQHF.

This clone was recorded once. The V and J genes are TRBV6-1 and TRBJ2-7, with TRBD1 matching over 7 bases. CDR3 length equals 14 residues. Trimming took 4 bases from V and 4 from J; bases not matched to a gene: 7. Germline assignment: CDR1 MNHNS and CDR2 SASEGT. CDR3 amino acids: CASSAGQGVYEQYF. CDR3 coding DNA: TGTGCCAGCAGTGCGGGGCAGGGGGTATACGAGCAGTACTTC.